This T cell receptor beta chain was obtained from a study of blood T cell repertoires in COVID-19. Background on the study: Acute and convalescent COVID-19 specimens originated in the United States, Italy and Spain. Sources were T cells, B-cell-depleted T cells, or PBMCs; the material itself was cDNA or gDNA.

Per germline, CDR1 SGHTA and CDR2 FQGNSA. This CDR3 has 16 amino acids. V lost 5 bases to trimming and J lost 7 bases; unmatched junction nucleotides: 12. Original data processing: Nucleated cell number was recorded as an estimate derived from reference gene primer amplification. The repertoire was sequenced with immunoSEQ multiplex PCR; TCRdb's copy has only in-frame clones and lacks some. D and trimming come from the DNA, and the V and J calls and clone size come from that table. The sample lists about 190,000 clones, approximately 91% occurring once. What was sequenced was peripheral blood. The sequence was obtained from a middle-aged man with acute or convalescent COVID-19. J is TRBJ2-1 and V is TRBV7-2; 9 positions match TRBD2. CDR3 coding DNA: TGTGCCAGCAGCACAACCCCAGCGGGGGGTAGGAATGAGCAGTTCTTC. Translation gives CASSTTPAGGRNEQFF. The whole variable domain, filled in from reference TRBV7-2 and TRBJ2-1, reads GAGVSQSPSNKVTEKGKDVELRCDPISGHTALYWYRQSLGQGLEFLIYFQGNSAPDKSGLPSDRFSAERTGGSVSTLTIQRTQQEDSAVYLCASSTTPAGGRNEQFFGPGTRLTVL.